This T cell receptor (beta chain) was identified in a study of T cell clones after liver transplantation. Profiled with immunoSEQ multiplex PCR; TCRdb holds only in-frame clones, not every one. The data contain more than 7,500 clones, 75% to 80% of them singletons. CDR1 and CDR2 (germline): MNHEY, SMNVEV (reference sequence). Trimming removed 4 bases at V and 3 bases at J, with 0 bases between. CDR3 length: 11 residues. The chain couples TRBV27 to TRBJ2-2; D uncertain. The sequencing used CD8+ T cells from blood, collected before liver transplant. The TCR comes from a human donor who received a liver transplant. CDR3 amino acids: CASSYTGELFF. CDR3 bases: TGTGCCAGCAGTTACACCGGGGAGCTGTTTTTT.